Following are 19 T cell receptor beta chains from one sample sequenced in a study of CD8 T cells in Susac syndrome (dated by TCRdb to between 2018 and 2021). Receptor amplification or capture employed the immunoSEQ multiplex PCR assay. RNA was extracted using the RNeasy kit, and roughly 0.5 to 1 ug of the RNA was reverse transcribed with random hexamers. TCRdb trimmed the raw reads at Q25, called clones with MiXCR and kept productive beta chains. Rows with one shared CDR3 protein collapse into an entry with the most common genes and DNA. Present in this sample are tens of thousands of distinct CDR3 sequences, 95% of which were seen just once. The ten largest clones add up to under 0.6% of the sample. Material for sequencing was CD8+ T cells from PBMCs. These receptors all stem from a human donor with Susac syndrome.

V gene TRBV3-1 combines with J gene TRBJ2-7; 9 bases match TRBD1. The V gene end was trimmed by 8 bases and the J gene end by 1 base; junction bases not matched to a gene: 3. Germline lookup yields CDR1 LGHDT and CDR2 YNNKEL (reference sequence). This CDR3 region has 13 residues. The CDR3 spells CASWDRESYEQYF. The CDR3 nucleotides read TGTGCCAGCTGGGACAGGGAGTCCTACGAGCAGTACTTC.

The chain links TRBV30 to TRBJ2-7; no clear D gene. From germline, CDR1 is GTSNPN and CDR2 SVGIG (reference sequence). The ends were cut back, 0 bases at V and 3 bases at J, with 12 bases in the middle. This CDR3 contains 14 residues. CDR3 sequence reads: CAWSVPYTFYEQYF. The CDR3 DNA sequence: TGTGCCTGGAGTGTACCCTATACCTTCTACGAGCAGTACTTC.

A single count supports this clonotype. As DNA, the CDR3 is TGTGCCAGCAGTTTAGCCGGGGCCCAGCATTTT. Amino acids: CASSLAGAQHF. V and J are TRBV12-3 or TRBV12-4 and TRBJ1-5; D is uncertain. V was pared by 0 bases and J by 11 bases, with 5 bases between. The CDR3 totals 11 residues.

The rearrangement uses TRBV28 and TRBJ2-7; 7 bases fit TRBD1. The CDR3 runs to 15 residues. Losses at the gene ends were 5 bases for V and 5 bases for J; bases not matched to a gene: 12. Germline V gene sequence: CDR1 MDHEN, CDR2 SYDVKM. The CDR3 protein is CASSRHSTGFNEQYF. The CDR3 DNA reads as TGTGCCAGCAGTCGACACTCGACAGGGTTCAACGAGCAGTACTTC. The full variable domain, its missing parts supplied by reference TRBV28 and TRBJ2-7, is DVKVTQSSRYLVKRTGEKVFLECVQDMDHENMFWYRQDPGLGLRLIYFSYDVKMKEKGDIPEGYSVSREKKERFSLILESASTNQTSMYLCASSRHSTGFNEQYFGPGTRLTVT.

The chain uses TRBV14 and TRBJ2-1; D unclear. The CDR3 length is 11 residues. The ends were cut back, 2 bases at V and 10 bases at J, with 6 bases in the middle. In germline, CDR1 is SGHDN, CDR2 FVKESK. CDR3 in DNA: TGTGCCAGCAGCCAATGGAAAGAGCAGTTCTTC. This sequence encodes CASSQWKEQFF.

The chain has TRBV6-5 and TRBJ2-1, with 11 nucleotides matching TRBD2. The germline gives CDR1 MNHEY, CDR2 SVGAGI. Germline trimming cut 4 bases from V and 7 bases from J; bases unmatched to any gene: 21. The CDR3 loop spans 20 amino acids. Here the CDR3 reads CASSSQGTGFSGRVRNEQFF. CDR3 sequence (DNA): TGTGCCAGCAGTTCCCAGGGGACAGGGTTTAGCGGGAGGGTTAGGAATGAGCAGTTCTTC.

The V gene is TRBV20-1, the J gene TRBJ2-7; D not resolved. This CDR3 contains 11 residues. Germline CDR1 reads DFQATT; CDR2 reads SNEGSKA (reference sequence). The V gene lost 8 bases and the J gene lost 5 bases, with 13 bases spanning the gap. In nucleotides, the CDR3 is TGCAGTCCAGTCGGGCAAAACGAGCAGTACTTC. As protein: CSPVGQNEQYF.

This clonotype was recorded only once. V and J are TRBV5-1 and TRBJ2-7, with D perhaps matching TRBD1 (6 bases). The CDR3 has 15 residues. Germline loops: CDR1 SGHRS, CDR2 YFSETQ. Trimming removed 1 base from V and 6 bases from J, with 17 bases in between. The CDR3 protein is CASSLSETQGPEQYF. CDR3 DNA sequence: TGCGCCAGCAGCTTGAGTGAAACACAGGGTCCCGAGCAGTACTTC.

This clonotype showed up just once. The CDR3 bases are TGTGCCTGGAGTGCCTCCAGCGGGGAAGTCTACGAGCAGTACTTC. It specifies CAWSASSGEVYEQYF. The chain links TRBV30 to TRBJ2-7; 7 nucleotides agree with TRBD2. The V gene's germline CDR1 is GTSNPN and CDR2 SVGIG (reference sequence). This CDR3 region has 15 residues. V gave up 1 base and J gave up 3 bases; unmatched junction bases: 9.

The chain uses TRBV27 and TRBJ2-3; tentative D call: TRBD1 (5 bases). Trimming left V 4 bases short and J 3 bases short, with 11 bases between. The length of the CDR3 is 14 residues. Germline V gene sequence: CDR1 MNHEY, CDR2 SMNVEV (reference sequence). The CDR3: CASSYQGLTDTQYF. The CDR3 nucleotides read TGTGCCAGCAGTTATCAGGGTTTGACAGATACGCAGTATTTT.

CDR3 bases: TGTGCCAGCAGCTTAAAGACGGGGCCAAACTCTAACACCGGGGAGCTGTTTTTT. This gives the protein CASSLKTGPNSNTGELFF. This sequence joins TRBV7-9 and TRBJ2-2; either TRBD1 or TRBD2 may supply D (5 bases each). V lost 2 bases and J 2 bases, leaving 18 bases between the germline ends. The CDR3 contains 18 residues. The germline CDR1 and CDR2 sequences are SEHNR and FQNEAQ (reference sequence). Filled out from reference TRBV7-9 and TRBJ2-2, the complete variable domain reads DTGVSQNPRHKITKRGQNVTFRCDPISEHNRLYWYRQTLGQGPEFLTYFQNEAQLEKSRLLSDRFSAERPKGSFSTLEIQRTEQGDSAMYLCASSLKTGPNSNTGELFFGEGSRLTVL.

In DNA form, the CDR3 reads TGTGCCAGCAGTCGGGGACAGACTGATTACAATGAGCAGTTCTTC. This translates into CASSRGQTDYNEQFF. This chain connects TRBV28 to TRBJ2-1, with 7 bases identical to TRBD1. The V gene's germline CDR1 is MDHEN and CDR2 SYDVKM. The CDR3 is 15 residues long. Trimming at V came to 5 bases and at J to 4 bases, leaving 8 bases not matched to a gene. The whole variable domain, remainder taken from reference TRBV28 and TRBJ2-1, is DVKVTQSSRYLVKRTGEKVFLECVQDMDHENMFWYRQDPGLGLRLIYFSYDVKMKEKGDIPEGYSVSREKKERFSLILESASTNQTSMYLCASSRGQTDYNEQFFGPGTRLTVL.

The chain links TRBV6-2 or TRBV6-3 to TRBJ1-5, with 8 nucleotides matching TRBD1. The trim removed 4 bases at V and 2 bases at J, leaving 7 bases unmatched. CDR1 and CDR2 (germline): MNHEY, SVGEGT. This CDR3 has 16 residues. The CDR3 loop is CASSSPDRARNQPQHF. CDR3 nucleotide sequence: TGTGCCAGCAGTTCGCCGGACAGGGCCCGCAATCAGCCCCAGCATTTT.

V and J are TRBV9 and TRBJ2-1, with 7 nucleotides matching TRBD2. There are 15 residues in the CDR3. The germline CDR1 and CDR2 sequences are SGDLS and YYNGEE. The trim removed 4 bases at V and 2 bases at J, leaving 6 bases unmatched. The CDR3: CASSTRTSAYNEQFF. CDR3 coding DNA: TGTGCCAGCAGCACCCGTACTAGCGCCTACAATGAGCAGTTCTTC.

The chain carries TRBV9 and TRBJ1-2; D is ambiguous. The CDR3 length is 15 residues. Looked up from germline, CDR1 is SGDLS and CDR2 is YYNGEE. Trimming cost V 0 bases and J 2 bases, with 11 bases left between them. CDR3 coding DNA: TGTGCCAGCAGCGTAGAAGGCAAAAGGAACTATGGCTACACCTTC. Encoded protein: CASSVEGKRNYGYTF.

This chain joins TRBV7-2 and TRBJ1-1, with D uncertain. Per germline, CDR1 SGHTA and CDR2 FQGNSA. This CDR3 spans 13 amino acids. V was trimmed by 3 bases and J by 6 bases, leaving 11 bases between them. CDR3 region: CASSFVGKPEAFF. As DNA, the CDR3 is TGTGCCAGCAGCTTTGTCGGCAAACCTGAAGCTTTCTTT.

The chain joins TRBV30 to TRBJ1-1, with TRBD1 as a possible D gene (5 bases). The CDR3 has 13 residues. CDR1 and CDR2 from the germline V gene are GTSNPN and SVGIG (reference sequence). V dropped 3 bases and J dropped 2 bases, with 10 bases sitting between them. The chain's CDR3 is CAWSPDKNTEAFF. The CDR3 DNA reads as TGTGCCTGGAGCCCGGACAAAAACACTGAAGCTTTCTTT.

This chain uses TRBV14 with TRBJ2-7; D is ambiguous. The CDR3 loop spans 16 amino acids. Germline values: CDR1 SGHDN, CDR2 FVKESK. V was cut by 4 bases and J by 2 bases, with 18 bases left in between. CDR3 nucleotide sequence: TGTGCCAGCAGCCCTGGAGTTTGGCCCAATACCTACGAGCAGTACTTC. Protein sequence: CASSPGVWPNTYEQYF.

This chain links TRBV30 with TRBJ2-7; D uncertain. V dropped 2 bases and J dropped 2 bases, with 10 bases sitting between them. CDR3 length: 13 residues. Germline-derived CDR1 and CDR2 are GTSNPN and SVGIG (reference sequence). The CDR3 coding sequence is TGTGCCTGGAGTACGGGCCGGCCCTACGAGCAGTACTTC. Amino acids: CAWSTGRPYEQYF.